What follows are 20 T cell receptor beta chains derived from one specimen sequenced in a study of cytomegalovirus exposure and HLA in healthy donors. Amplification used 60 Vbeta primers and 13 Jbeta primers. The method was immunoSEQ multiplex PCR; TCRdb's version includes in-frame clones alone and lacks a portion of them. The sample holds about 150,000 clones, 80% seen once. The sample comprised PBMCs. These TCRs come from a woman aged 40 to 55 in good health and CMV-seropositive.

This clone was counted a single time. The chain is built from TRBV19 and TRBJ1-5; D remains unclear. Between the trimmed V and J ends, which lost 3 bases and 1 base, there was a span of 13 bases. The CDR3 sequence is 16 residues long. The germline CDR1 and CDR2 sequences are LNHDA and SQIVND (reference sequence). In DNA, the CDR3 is TGTGCCAGTAGTATTAAGGCAGGAAGGAGCAATCAGCCCCAGCATTTT. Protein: CASSIKAGRSNQPQHF.

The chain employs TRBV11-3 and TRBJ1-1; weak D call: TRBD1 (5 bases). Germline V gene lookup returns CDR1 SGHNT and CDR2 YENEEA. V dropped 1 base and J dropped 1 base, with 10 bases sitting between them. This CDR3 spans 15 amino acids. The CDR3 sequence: CASSLVFGGNTEAFF. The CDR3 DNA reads TGTGCCAGCAGCTTAGTCTTCGGGGGGAACACTGAAGCTTTCTTT.

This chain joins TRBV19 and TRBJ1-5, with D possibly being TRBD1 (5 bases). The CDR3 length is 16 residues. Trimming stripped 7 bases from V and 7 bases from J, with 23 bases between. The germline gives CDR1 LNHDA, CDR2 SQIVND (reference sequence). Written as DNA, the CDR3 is TGTGCCAGTACGATTAGCGTGGTTGGGGGAGGGCAGCCCCAGCATTTT. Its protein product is CASTISVVGGGQPQHF.

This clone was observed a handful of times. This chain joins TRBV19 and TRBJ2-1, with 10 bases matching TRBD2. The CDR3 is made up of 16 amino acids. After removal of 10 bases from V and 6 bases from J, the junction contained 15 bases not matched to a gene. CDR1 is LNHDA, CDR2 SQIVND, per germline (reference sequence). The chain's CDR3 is CATTKGLLAGSNEQFF. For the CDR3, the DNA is TGTGCCACCACAAAAGGTCTACTAGCGGGATCCAATGAGCAGTTCTTC.

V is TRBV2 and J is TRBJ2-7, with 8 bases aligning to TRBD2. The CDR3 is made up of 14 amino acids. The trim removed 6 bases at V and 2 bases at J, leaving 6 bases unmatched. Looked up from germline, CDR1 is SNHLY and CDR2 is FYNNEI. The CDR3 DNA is TGTGCCAGCAGGGGAGCGGGAGTAGCCTACGAGCAGTACTTC. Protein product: CASRGAGVAYEQYF.

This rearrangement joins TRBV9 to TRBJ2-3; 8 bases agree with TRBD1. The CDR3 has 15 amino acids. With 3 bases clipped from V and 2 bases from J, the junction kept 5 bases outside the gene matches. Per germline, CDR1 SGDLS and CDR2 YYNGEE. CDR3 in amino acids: CASSESDRVTDTQYF. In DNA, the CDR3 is TGTGCCAGCAGCGAATCGGACAGGGTCACAGATACGCAGTATTTT.

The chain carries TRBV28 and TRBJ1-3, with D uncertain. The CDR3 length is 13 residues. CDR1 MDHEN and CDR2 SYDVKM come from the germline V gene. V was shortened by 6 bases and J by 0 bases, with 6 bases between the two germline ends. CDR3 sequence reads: CASSIVSGNTIYF. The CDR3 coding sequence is TGTGCCAGCAGCATTGTCTCTGGAAACACCATATATTTT.

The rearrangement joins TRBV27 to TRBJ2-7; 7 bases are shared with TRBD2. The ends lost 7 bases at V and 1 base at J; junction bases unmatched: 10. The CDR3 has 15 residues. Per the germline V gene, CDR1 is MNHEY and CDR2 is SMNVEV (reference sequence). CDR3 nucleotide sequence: TGTGCCAGCACCCTACACTTCGGGGGGTCCTACGAGCAGTACTTC. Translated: CASTLHFGGSYEQYF.

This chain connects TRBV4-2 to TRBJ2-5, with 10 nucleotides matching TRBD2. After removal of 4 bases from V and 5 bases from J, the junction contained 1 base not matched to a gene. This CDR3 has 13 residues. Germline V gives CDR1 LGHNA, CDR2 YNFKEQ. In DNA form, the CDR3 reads TGTGCCAGCAGCCCGGGACTAGCGGAGACCCAGTACTTC. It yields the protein CASSPGLAETQYF.

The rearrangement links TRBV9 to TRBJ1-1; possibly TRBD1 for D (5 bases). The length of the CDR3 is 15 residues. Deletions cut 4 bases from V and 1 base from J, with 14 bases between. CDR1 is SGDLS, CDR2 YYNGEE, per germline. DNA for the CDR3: TGTGCCAGCAGCCCCAGCCGACAGAAGAACACTGAAGCTTTCTTT. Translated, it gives CASSPSRQKNTEAFF.

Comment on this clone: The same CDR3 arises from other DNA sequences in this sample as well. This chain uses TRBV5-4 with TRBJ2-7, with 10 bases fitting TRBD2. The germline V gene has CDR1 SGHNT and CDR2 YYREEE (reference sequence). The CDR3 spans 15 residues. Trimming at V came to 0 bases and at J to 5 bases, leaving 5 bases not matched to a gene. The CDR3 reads CASSLAAGGPHEQYF. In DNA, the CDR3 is TGTGCCAGCAGCTTGGCAGCGGGAGGGCCCCACGAGCAGTACTTC.

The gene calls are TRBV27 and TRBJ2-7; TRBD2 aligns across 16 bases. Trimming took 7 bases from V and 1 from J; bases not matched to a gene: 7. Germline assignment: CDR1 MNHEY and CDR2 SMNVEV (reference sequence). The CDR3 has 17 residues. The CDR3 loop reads CASKTGLAGGPSYEQYF. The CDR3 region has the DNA TGTGCCAGCAAGACGGGACTAGCGGGAGGGCCGTCCTACGAGCAGTACTTC.

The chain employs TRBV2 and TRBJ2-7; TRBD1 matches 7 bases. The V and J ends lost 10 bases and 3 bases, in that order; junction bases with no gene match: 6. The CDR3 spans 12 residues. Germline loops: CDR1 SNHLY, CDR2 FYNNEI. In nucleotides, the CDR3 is TGTGCCATCGGGACAGCAAACTACGAGCAGTACTTC. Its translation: CAIGTANYEQYF.

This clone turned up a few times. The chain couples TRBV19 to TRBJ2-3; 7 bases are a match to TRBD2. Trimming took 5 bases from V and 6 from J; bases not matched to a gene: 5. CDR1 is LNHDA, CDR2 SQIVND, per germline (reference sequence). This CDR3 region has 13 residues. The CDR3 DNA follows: TGTGCCAGTAGTCTTCTAGCGGTCGATACGCAGTATTTT. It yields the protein CASSLLAVDTQYF.

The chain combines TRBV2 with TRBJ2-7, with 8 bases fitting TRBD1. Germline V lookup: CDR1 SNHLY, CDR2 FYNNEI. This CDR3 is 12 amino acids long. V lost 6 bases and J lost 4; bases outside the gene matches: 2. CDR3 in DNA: TGTGCCAGCAGGACAGGGGTGTACGAGCAGTACTTC. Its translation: CASRTGVYEQYF. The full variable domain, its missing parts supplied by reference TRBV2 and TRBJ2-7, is EPEVTQTPSHQVTQMGQEVILRCVPISNHLYFYWYRQILGQKVEFLVSFYNNEISEKSEIFDDQFSVERPDGSNFTLKIRSTKLEDSAMYFCASRTGVYEQYFGPGTRLTVT.

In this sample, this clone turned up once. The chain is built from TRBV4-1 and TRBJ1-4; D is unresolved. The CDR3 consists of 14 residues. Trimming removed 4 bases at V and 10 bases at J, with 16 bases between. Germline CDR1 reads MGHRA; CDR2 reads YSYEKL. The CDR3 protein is CASSPYPNPGKLFF. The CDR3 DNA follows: TGCGCCAGCAGCCCGTACCCCAACCCCGGAAAACTGTTTTTT.

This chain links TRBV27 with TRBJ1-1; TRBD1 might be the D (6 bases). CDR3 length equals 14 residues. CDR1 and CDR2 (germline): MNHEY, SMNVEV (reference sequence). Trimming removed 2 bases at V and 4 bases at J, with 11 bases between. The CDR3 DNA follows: TGTGCCAGCAGTTTACAGGGGCGGGTCACTGAAGCTTTCTTT. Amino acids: CASSLQGRVTEAFF.

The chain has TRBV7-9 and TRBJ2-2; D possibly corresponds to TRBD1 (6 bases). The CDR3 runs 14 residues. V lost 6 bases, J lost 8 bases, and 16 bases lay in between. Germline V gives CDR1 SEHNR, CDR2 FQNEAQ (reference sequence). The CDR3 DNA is TGTGCCAGCAGTCTCCATGGGACACAGGGGGAGCTGTTTTTT. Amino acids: CASSLHGTQGELFF.

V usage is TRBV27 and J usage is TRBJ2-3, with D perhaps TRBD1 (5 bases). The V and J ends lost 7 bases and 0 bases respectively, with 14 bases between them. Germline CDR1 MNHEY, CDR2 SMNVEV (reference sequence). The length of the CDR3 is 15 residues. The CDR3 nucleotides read TGTGCCAGCAACACGGGCAGGGCTAGCACAGATACGCAGTATTTT. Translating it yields CASNTGRASTDTQYF.

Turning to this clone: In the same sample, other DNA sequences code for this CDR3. CDR3 residues: CSGQGSSYEQYF. The CDR3 DNA reads as TGCAGCGGACAGGGTTCCTCCTACGAGCAGTACTTC. The J gene is TRBJ2-7, the V gene TRBV29-1; 7 bases match TRBD1. The CDR3 contains 12 residues. The germline V gene has CDR1 SQVTM and CDR2 ANQGSEA. Losses at the gene ends were 7 bases for V and 0 bases for J; bases not matched to a gene: 3.